Here is one T cell receptor (beta chain) with its context. In the authors' workflow: Reference gene primer amplification gave nucleated cell count estimates. The assay was immunoSEQ multiplex PCR, and TCRdb's table has in-frame clones only and misses some. The V and J calls and the clone size are those of that table, but D and trimming were determined from the DNA. The sample yields fewer than 250,000 clones, 83% seen once. The source of the sample is a study of blood T cell repertoires in COVID-19. Overall study context: Acute-phase and convalescent COVID-19 samples originated in the United States, Italy and Spain. In each case, the material was cDNA or gDNA derived from T cells, B-cell-depleted T cells, or PBMCs.

Trimming removed 3 bases from V and 4 bases from J, with 9 bases in between. This CDR3 contains 13 residues. The germline gives CDR1 LNHDA, CDR2 SQIVND (reference sequence). The receptor was derived from a woman aged 50 to 65 with acute or convalescent COVID-19. The material sequenced was peripheral blood. The chain recombines TRBV19 with TRBJ1-1; a possible D gene is TRBD1 (5 bases). In DNA, the CDR3 is TGTGCCAGTAGTATCCTCGACAGCACTGAAGCTTTCTTT. It translates to CASSILDSTEAFF.